One and the same sample provided the 18 T cell receptor beta chains below, sequenced in a study of T cell repertoires in cytomegalovirus infection. In TCRdb, the reads were re-called with MiXCR into one record per CDR3 protein. Found here are some 220,000 distinct CDR3 sequences, under 8.5% of them singletons; the top ten hold about 6%. The source material was PBMCs. The receptor set was obtained from a human donor in good health (CMV status not recorded). Some clones in this sample may be carry-over from other donors' samples.

This clonotype has at least ten counts. The gene calls are TRBV7-2 and TRBJ1-3, with unresolved D. The CDR3 runs to 14 residues. From germline, CDR1 is SGHTA and CDR2 FQGNSA. V shed 8 bases and J shed 0 bases, with 11 bases lying between them. CDR3 in amino acids: CASRQSHSGNTIYF. The CDR3 DNA follows: TGTGCCAGCCGGCAGAGCCACTCTGGAAACACCATATATTTT.

The sample holds many counts of this clonotype. The gene calls are TRBV11-2 and TRBJ1-5; no clear D. This CDR3 region has 15 residues. Germline assignment: CDR1 SGHAT and CDR2 FQNNGV. Trimming cost V 3 bases and J 2 bases, with 11 bases left between them. Here the CDR3 DNA reads TGTGCCAGCAGCTTCTCCGGGGTGCGCAATCAGCCCCAGCATTTT. Residues: CASSFSGVRNQPQHF. The full variable domain, its missing parts supplied by reference TRBV11-2 and TRBJ1-5, is EAGVAQSPRYKIIEKRQSVAFWCNPISGHATLYWYQQILGQGPKLLIQFQNNGVVDDSQLPKDRFSAERLKGVDSTLKIQPAKLEDSAVYLCASSFSGVRNQPQHFGDGTRLSIL.

This clonotype was recorded many times. The chain has TRBV7-2 and TRBJ2-5; D possibly corresponds to TRBD2 (7 bases). The CDR3 extends over 17 amino acids. Germline V gene data show CDR1 as SGHTA and CDR2 as FQGNSA. The ends were cut back, 3 bases at V and 0 bases at J, with 17 bases in the middle. The CDR3 bases are TGTGCCAGCAGCTTGAGGGCGGGGGCCTCCTACCAAGAGACCCAGTACTTC. Translating it yields CASSLRAGASYQETQYF.

The table lists this clonotype with many counts. The V gene is TRBV6-4, the J gene TRBJ2-2; D may be TRBD2 (5 bases). This CDR3 contains 15 residues. CDR1 and CDR2 (germline): MRHNA, SNTAGT. The V and J ends lost 3 bases and 5 bases respectively, with 13 bases between them. CDR3 protein: CASSERPSGTGELFF. Written as DNA, the CDR3 is TGTGCCAGCAGTGAACGGCCCTCGGGGACCGGGGAGCTGTTTTTT.

This clonotype has at least ten counts. This rearrangement joins TRBV7-2 to TRBJ2-5; weak D call: TRBD2 (7 bases). CDR3 size: 20 residues. Trimming stripped 5 bases from V and 5 bases from J, with 33 bases between. The germline V gene encodes CDR1 SGHTA and CDR2 FQGNSA. This CDR3 reads CASSLRWAAAGAPPGETQYF. The DNA for the CDR3 is TGTGCCAGCAGCCTGAGGTGGGCGGCTGCGGGGGCTCCGCCGGGGGAGACCCAGTACTTC.

This clonotype was observed at least ten times. The V gene is TRBV6-5, the J gene TRBJ1-2, with 9 bases matching TRBD1. Trimming removed 6 bases from V and 8 bases from J; junction bases left unmatched: 7. Germline assignment: CDR1 MNHEY and CDR2 SVGAGI. The CDR3 loop spans 13 amino acids. The CDR3 reads CASRQQGARGYTF. The CDR3 region has the DNA TGTGCCAGCAGGCAACAGGGGGCTCGAGGCTACACCTTC.

This clonotype has just a few counts. The CDR3 sequence is CASSNTGPPETQYF. The CDR3 DNA reads TGTGCCAGCAGCAATACGGGCCCGCCGGAGACCCAGTACTTC. This rearrangement joins TRBV28 to TRBJ2-5; D is unclear. Germline CDR1 MDHEN, CDR2 SYDVKM. Trimming took off 6 bases at V and 5 bases at J, with 16 bases between the two ends. CDR3 size: 14 residues.

The chain couples TRBV2 to TRBJ1-2, with D possibly TRBD1 on 6 matching bases. The germline CDR1 and CDR2 sequences are SNHLY and FYNNEI. V lost 0 bases, J lost 8 bases, and 13 bases lay in between. The CDR3 length is 14 residues. The CDR3 region has the DNA TGTGCCAGCAGTGAAGCGTCTGGGACAAGAGGCTACACCTTC. Residues: CASSEASGTRGYTF.

This clonotype was seen a few times. This chain uses TRBV20-1 with TRBJ1-2; D remains unclear. The length of the CDR3 is 15 residues. Germline CDR1 is DFQATT and CDR2 is SNEGSKA (reference sequence). Between the trimmed V and J ends, which lost 0 bases and 1 base, there was a span of 12 bases. CDR3 in amino acids: CSARDLMQSNYGYTF. CDR3 in DNA: TGCAGTGCTAGAGATTTAATGCAGAGTAACTATGGCTACACCTTC.

At least ten counts were recorded for this clonotype. The rearrangement joins TRBV24-1 to TRBJ2-1, with D tentatively TRBD1 (6 bases). Trimming removed 4 bases from V and 2 bases from J, with 14 bases in between. The CDR3 is made up of 16 amino acids. Germline lookup yields CDR1 KGHDR and CDR2 SFDVKD. The DNA for the CDR3 is TGTGCCACCAGTGACGGGACACCGGCCACCTACAATGAGCAGTTCTTC. This gives the protein CATSDGTPATYNEQFF.

Ten or more counts support this clonotype. The rearrangement links TRBV7-6 to TRBJ2-3; D is undetermined. The germline V and J ends were trimmed by 5 bases and 6 bases, with 12 bases remaining between them. The CDR3 covers 13 residues. Per germline, CDR1 SGHVS and CDR2 FNYEAQ. The CDR3 is CASSPRTFDTQYF. The DNA for the CDR3 is TGTGCCAGCAGCCCCAGGACGTTCGATACGCAGTATTTT.

The V gene is TRBV10-3, the J gene TRBJ1-1, with 7 bases matching TRBD1. The ends lost 10 bases at V and 3 bases at J; junction bases unmatched: 14. Germline V CDR1 and CDR2: ENHRY, SYGVKD. This CDR3 spans 15 amino acids. The DNA of the CDR3 is TGTGCCACCCGTCGGGACAGAGAGCGGGACACTGAAGCTTTCTTT. This encodes CATRRDRERDTEAFF.

The V call is TRBV7-9, the J call TRBJ2-7; TRBD1 or TRBD2 may be the D gene (5 bases each). This CDR3 contains 16 residues. Germline-derived CDR1 and CDR2 are SEHNR and FQNEAQ (reference sequence). Between the trimmed V and J ends, which lost 5 bases and 5 bases, there was a span of 22 bases. CDR3 loop: CASSTRTRDPLNEQYF. The CDR3 nucleotides read TGTGCCAGCAGCACCCGAACGAGGGACCCGCTAAACGAGCAGTACTTC. The full variable domain, with the rest looked up from reference TRBV7-9 and TRBJ2-7, is DTGVSQNPRHKITKRGQNVTFRCDPISEHNRLYWYRQTLGQGPEFLTYFQNEAQLEKSRLLSDRFSAERPKGSFSTLEIQRTEQGDSAMYLCASSTRTRDPLNEQYFGPGTRLTVT.

On this clonotype itself: An end of the junction does not agree with germline; a read error may underlie this. This sequence joins TRBV6-6 and TRBJ1-5; maybe TRBD1 (6 bases). The CDR3 contains 16 residues. Germline V gene lookup returns CDR1 MNHNY and CDR2 SVGAGI (reference sequence). CDR3 bases: TGTGCCAGCAGTTATAAAGTAGGGGGGGGGGATCACCCCCAGCATTTT. It translates to CASSYKVGGGDHPQHF.

This chain connects TRBV20-1 to TRBJ2-1; TRBD1 matches 7 bases. V lost 5 bases to trimming and J lost 4 bases; unmatched junction nucleotides: 5. CDR1 DFQATT and CDR2 SNEGSKA come from the germline V gene (reference sequence). This CDR3 is built from 13 residues. CDR3 in amino acids: CSARQGVYNEQFF. Written as DNA, the CDR3 is TGCAGTGCTCGGCAGGGGGTATACAATGAGCAGTTCTTC.

This clonotype appeared many times. V usage is TRBV7-2 and J usage is TRBJ2-1; D uncertain. The CDR3 spans 14 residues. The V and J ends lost 1 base and 8 bases respectively, with 12 bases between them. Germline loops: CDR1 SGHTA, CDR2 FQGNSA. This CDR3 reads CASSLGQFIDEQFF. The CDR3 DNA sequence: TGTGCCAGCAGCTTAGGGCAGTTTATCGATGAGCAGTTCTTC.

This clonotype was observed at least ten times. The rearrangement joins TRBV6-2 or TRBV6-3 to TRBJ2-3; D not certain. The V end was cut by 6 bases, the J end by 4 bases, with 17 bases between. CDR1 and CDR2 (germline): MNHEY, SVGEGT. The CDR3 covers 15 residues. This CDR3 is CASRDSRSAPDTQYF. In nucleotides, the CDR3 is TGTGCCAGCAGAGATTCGAGGTCGGCACCAGATACGCAGTATTTT.

The sample holds many counts of this clonotype. The rearrangement joins TRBV14 to TRBJ2-5, with D tentatively TRBD2 (6 bases). The CDR3 has 14 amino acids. The germline gives CDR1 SGHDN, CDR2 FVKESK. The V end was cut by 6 bases, the J end by 5 bases, with 16 bases between. The CDR3 nucleotides are TGTGCCAGCAGTTATAGACTAGGTTTTGAGACCCAGTACTTC. It translates to CASSYRLGFETQYF.